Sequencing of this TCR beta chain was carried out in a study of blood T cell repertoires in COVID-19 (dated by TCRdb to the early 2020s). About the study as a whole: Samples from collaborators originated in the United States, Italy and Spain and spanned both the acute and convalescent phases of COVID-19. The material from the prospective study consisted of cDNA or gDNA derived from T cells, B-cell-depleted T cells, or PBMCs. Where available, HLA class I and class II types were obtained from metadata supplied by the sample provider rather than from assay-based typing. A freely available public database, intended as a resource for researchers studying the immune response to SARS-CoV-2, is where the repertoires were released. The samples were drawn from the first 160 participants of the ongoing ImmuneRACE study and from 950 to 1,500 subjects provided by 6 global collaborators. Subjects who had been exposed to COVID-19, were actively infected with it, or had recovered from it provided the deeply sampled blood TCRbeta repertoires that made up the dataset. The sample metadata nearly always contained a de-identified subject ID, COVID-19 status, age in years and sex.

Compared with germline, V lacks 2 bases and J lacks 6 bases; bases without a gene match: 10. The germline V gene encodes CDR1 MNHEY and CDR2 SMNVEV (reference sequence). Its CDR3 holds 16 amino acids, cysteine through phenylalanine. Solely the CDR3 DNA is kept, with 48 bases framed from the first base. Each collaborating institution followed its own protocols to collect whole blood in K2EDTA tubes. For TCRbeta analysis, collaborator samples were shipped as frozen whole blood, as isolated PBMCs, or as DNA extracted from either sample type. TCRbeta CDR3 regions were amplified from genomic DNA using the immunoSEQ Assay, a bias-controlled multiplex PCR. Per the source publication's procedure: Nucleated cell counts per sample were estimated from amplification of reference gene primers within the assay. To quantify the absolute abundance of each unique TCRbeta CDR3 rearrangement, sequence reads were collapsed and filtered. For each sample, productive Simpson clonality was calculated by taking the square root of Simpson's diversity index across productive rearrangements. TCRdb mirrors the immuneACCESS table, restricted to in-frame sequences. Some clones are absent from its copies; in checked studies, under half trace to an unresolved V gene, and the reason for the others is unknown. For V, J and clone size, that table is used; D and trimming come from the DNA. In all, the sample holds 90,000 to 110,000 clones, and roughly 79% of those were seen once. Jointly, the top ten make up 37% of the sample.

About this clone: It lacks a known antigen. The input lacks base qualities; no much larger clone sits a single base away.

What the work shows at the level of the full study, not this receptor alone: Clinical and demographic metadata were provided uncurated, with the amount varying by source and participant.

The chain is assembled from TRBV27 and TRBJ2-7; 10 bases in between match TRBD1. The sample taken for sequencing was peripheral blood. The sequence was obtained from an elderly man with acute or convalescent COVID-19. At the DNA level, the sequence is TGTGCCAGCAGTTTAGATTCTGGACAGGGGGTTGCCGAGCAGTACTTC. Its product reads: CASSLDSGQGVAEQYF.